This is a list of T cell receptor beta chains from one sample in a study of human T cells and chemical hapten exposure. TCRdb called the RACE reads again in MiXCR, with one record for every CDR3 protein. The sample has fewer than 400,000 distinct CDR3 sequences; roughly 6.9% are singletons. The sequencing here drew on whole blood, taken in connection with sensitization to the hapten diphenylcyclopropenone (DPC). These receptors all stem from a woman younger than 35 with alopecia areata. Some clones in this sample may be carry-over from other donors' samples. The CDR3 runs from the conserved cysteine through the conserved F or W. The D gene is left open where the match is weak. Rows may omit the clone size; those that give it use once, few, many or a size class.

clone size: NA
D gene: TRBD1
J gene: TRBJ1-5
V gene: TRBV7-8
CDR3 protein: CASSLLDREWNQPQHF
CDR3 DNA: TGTGCCAGCAGCCTCTTAGACAGGGAATGGAATCAGCCCCAGCATTTT

clone size: few
D gene: TRBD2
J gene: TRBJ2-1
V gene: TRBV3-1
CDR3 protein: CASSSVAGGYNEQFF
CDR3 DNA: TGTGCCAGCAGCTCCGTGGCGGGGGGTTACAATGAGCAGTTCTTC

clone size: NA
D gene: NA
J gene: TRBJ1-6
V gene: TRBV6-6
CDR3 protein: CASSYSSDYNSPLHF
CDR3 DNA: TGTGCCAGCAGTTACTCGAGCGACTATAATTCACCCCTCCACTTT

clone size: many
D gene: NA
J gene: TRBJ2-6
V gene: TRBV7-8
CDR3 protein: CASSPLLQRAGANVLTF
CDR3 DNA: TGTGCCAGCAGCCCACTTTTACAGAGGGCTGGGGCCAACGTCCTGACTTTC

clone size: few
D gene: TRBD1
J gene: TRBJ1-5
V gene: TRBV29-1
CDR3 protein: CSAGDRDDQPQHF
CDR3 DNA: TGCAGCGCGGGGGACAGGGACGATCAGCCCCAGCATTTT

clone size: few
D gene: NA
J gene: TRBJ2-7
V gene: TRBV6-2/TRBV6-3
CDR3 protein: CASSYSPGLGQYF
CDR3 DNA: TGTGCCAGCAGTTACTCGCCAGGGCTGGGGCAGTACTTC

clone size: many
D gene: TRBD1
J gene: TRBJ2-2
V gene: TRBV11-2
CDR3 protein: CASSLDAGGTGELFF
CDR3 DNA: TGTGCCAGCAGCTTAGATGCAGGGGGCACCGGGGAGCTGTTTTTT

clone size: few
D gene: NA
J gene: TRBJ1-4
V gene: TRBV7-9
CDR3 protein: CASSLASAASQKLFF
CDR3 DNA: TGTGCCAGCAGCTTAGCGTCGGCAGCGTCGCAAAAACTGTTTTTT

clone size: few
D gene: TRBD2
J gene: TRBJ2-1
V gene: TRBV5-1
CDR3 protein: CASSLRLAGVDEQFF
CDR3 DNA: TGCGCCAGCAGCTTAAGACTAGCGGGGGTCGATGAGCAGTTCTTC

clone size: few
D gene: NA
J gene: TRBJ1-5
V gene: TRBV10-3
CDR3 protein: CAIKSGGNSNQPQHF
CDR3 DNA: TGTGCCATCAAGTCTGGAGGGAATAGCAATCAGCCCCAGCATTTT

clone size: NA
D gene: TRBD2
J gene: TRBJ2-1
V gene: TRBV11-3
CDR3 protein: CASSLGIFGLGDYNEQFF
CDR3 DNA: TGTGCCAGCAGCTTAGGGATCTTCGGACTAGGGGATTACAATGAGCAGTTCTTC

clone size: NA
D gene: NA
J gene: TRBJ1-6
V gene: TRBV11-2
CDR3 protein: CASSLSTSYNSPLHF
CDR3 DNA: TGTGCCAGCAGCTTGAGTACCTCCTATAATTCACCCCTCCACTTT

clone size: many
D gene: TRBD1
J gene: TRBJ1-5
V gene: TRBV7-9
CDR3 protein: CASSSDRANQPQHF
CDR3 DNA: TGTGCCAGCAGCTCAGACAGGGCGAACCAGCCCCAGCATTTT

clone size: many
D gene: NA
J gene: TRBJ2-7
V gene: TRBV12-5
CDR3 protein: CASGLQEGYFNGYEQYF
CDR3 DNA: TGTGCTAGTGGTTTGCAAGAGGGGTACTTCAATGGCTACGAGCAGTACTTC

clone size: NA
D gene: NA
J gene: TRBJ2-1
V gene: TRBV4-2
CDR3 protein: CASSQEPGRNEQFF
CDR3 DNA: TGTGCCAGCAGCCAAGAGCCGGGACGAAATGAGCAGTTCTTC

clone size: NA
D gene: TRBD1
J gene: TRBJ1-5
V gene: TRBV3-1
CDR3 protein: CASSQGDRGGNQPQHF
CDR3 DNA: TGTGCCAGCAGCCAAGGTGACAGGGGGGGCAATCAGCCCCAGCATTTT

clone size: NA
D gene: NA
J gene: TRBJ1-3
V gene: TRBV5-6
CDR3 protein: CASSLPRGRSSGNTIYF
CDR3 DNA: TGTGCCAGCAGCTTGCCCCGGGGGAGAAGCTCTGGAAACACCATATATTTT

clone size: few
D gene: TRBD2
J gene: TRBJ2-3
V gene: TRBV7-2
CDR3 protein: CASSPRTSGGNAQYF
CDR3 DNA: TGTGCCAGCAGCCCGAGGACTAGCGGGGGTAACGCGCAGTATTTT

clone size: many
D gene: NA
J gene: TRBJ1-2
V gene: TRBV4-1
CDR3 protein: CASSQGIGMDYGYTF
CDR3 DNA: TGCGCCAGCAGCCAAGGCATAGGGATGGACTATGGCTACACCTTC

clone size: many
D gene: NA
J gene: TRBJ2-2
V gene: TRBV12-3/TRBV12-4
CDR3 protein: CASGGHSSGELFF
CDR3 DNA: TGTGCCAGCGGGGGACATTCCAGCGGGGAGCTGTTTTTT

clone size: NA
D gene: NA
J gene: TRBJ1-1
V gene: TRBV5-4
CDR3 protein: CASSLNMESEAFF
CDR3 DNA: TGTGCCAGCAGCTTGAATATGGAGTCTGAAGCTTTCTTT

clone size: many
D gene: NA
J gene: TRBJ1-5
V gene: TRBV12-3/TRBV12-4
CDR3 protein: CASCVRLGQPQHF
CDR3 DNA: TGTGCCAGCTGTGTCCGCCTCGGTCAGCCCCAGCATTTT

clone size: NA
D gene: NA
J gene: TRBJ1-2
V gene: TRBV9
CDR3 protein: CASSVATVNYGYTF
CDR3 DNA: TGTGCCAGCAGCGTAGCGACAGTTAACTATGGCTACACCTTC

clone size: NA
D gene: NA
J gene: TRBJ2-5
V gene: TRBV3-1
CDR3 protein: CASSQGRQEETQYF
CDR3 DNA: TGTGCCAGCAGCCAAGGCCGGCAGGAAGAGACCCAGTACTTC

clone size: many
D gene: NA
J gene: TRBJ2-2
V gene: TRBV11-1
CDR3 protein: CASSLGWGAAGTGELFF
CDR3 DNA: TGTGCCAGCAGCTTAGGTTGGGGGGCAGCCGGCACCGGGGAGCTGTTTTTT

clone size: many
D gene: TRBD2
J gene: TRBJ2-1
V gene: TRBV10-3
CDR3 protein: CASTGTSGGAHEQFF
CDR3 DNA: TGTGCCTCAACCGGGACTAGCGGGGGGGCCCACGAGCAGTTCTTC

clone size: few
D gene: NA
J gene: TRBJ1-4
V gene: TRBV28
CDR3 protein: CASSLMGFNEKLFF
CDR3 DNA: TGTGCCAGCAGTTTAATGGGGTTTAATGAAAAACTGTTTTTT

clone size: many
D gene: NA
J gene: TRBJ2-2
V gene: TRBV18
CDR3 protein: CASSPPDGANTGELFF
CDR3 DNA: TGTGCCAGCTCACCACCTGACGGCGCGAACACCGGGGAGCTGTTTTTT

clone size: NA
D gene: TRBD1
J gene: TRBJ1-1
V gene: TRBV18
CDR3 protein: CASSRPGTGVEAEAFF
CDR3 DNA: TGTGCCAGCTCACGTCCCGGGACAGGGGTGGAGGCTGAAGCTTTCTTT

clone size: many
D gene: NA
J gene: TRBJ2-3
V gene: TRBV12-5
CDR3 protein: CASGFGESTDTQYF
CDR3 DNA: TGTGCTAGTGGTTTTGGGGAAAGCACAGATACGCAGTATTTT

clone size: many
D gene: NA
J gene: TRBJ2-7
V gene: TRBV6-5
CDR3 protein: CASRRGTDYEQYF
CDR3 DNA: TGTGCCAGCAGACGGGGGACAGACTACGAGCAGTACTTC

clone size: NA
D gene: TRBD2
J gene: TRBJ2-1
V gene: TRBV12-3/TRBV12-4
CDR3 protein: CASVAGGPHNEQFF
CDR3 DNA: TGTGCCAGCGTCGCGGGGGGGCCGCATAATGAGCAGTTCTTC

clone size: NA
D gene: NA
J gene: TRBJ2-7
V gene: TRBV12-5
CDR3 protein: CASGLVFGGQGKSYEQYF
CDR3 DNA: TGTGCTAGTGGTTTGGTATTCGGCGGGCAGGGGAAGAGCTACGAGCAGTACTTC

clone size: NA
D gene: NA
J gene: TRBJ1-2
V gene: TRBV6-1
CDR3 protein: CASSEAGGIYGYTF
CDR3 DNA: TGTGCCAGCAGTGAAGCAGGCGGAATCTATGGCTACACCTTC

clone size: many
D gene: NA
J gene: TRBJ2-5
V gene: TRBV12-3/TRBV12-4
CDR3 protein: CASTLGGGGETQYF
CDR3 DNA: TGTGCCAGCACTCTGGGAGGGGGCGGAGAGACCCAGTACTTC

clone size: NA
D gene: NA
J gene: TRBJ1-1
V gene: TRBV9
CDR3 protein: CASSFEAGSAEAFF
CDR3 DNA: TGTGCCAGCAGCTTCGAGGCAGGTAGTGCTGAAGCTTTCTTT

clone size: few
D gene: TRBD1
J gene: TRBJ1-6
V gene: TRBV7-8
CDR3 protein: CASSIRTGSNSPLHF
CDR3 DNA: TGTGCCAGCAGCATCCGGACAGGGAGCAATTCACCCCTCCACTTT

clone size: few
D gene: NA
J gene: TRBJ1-1
V gene: TRBV18
CDR3 protein: CASSHAGTEAFF
CDR3 DNA: TGTGCCAGCTCCCACGCGGGCACTGAAGCTTTCTTT

clone size: NA
D gene: NA
J gene: TRBJ2-6
V gene: TRBV4-1
CDR3 protein: CASSPSPGPRLGANVLTF
CDR3 DNA: TGCGCCAGCAGCCCTTCCCCCGGGCCCCGTCTTGGGGCCAACGTCCTGACTTTC

clone size: many
D gene: TRBD1
J gene: TRBJ1-2
V gene: TRBV27
CDR3 protein: CASHGTANYGYTF
CDR3 DNA: TGTGCCAGCCACGGGACAGCTAACTATGGCTACACCTTC

clone size: few
D gene: TRBD1
J gene: TRBJ1-1
V gene: TRBV6-5
CDR3 protein: CASSTGGRADTEAFF
CDR3 DNA: TGTGCCAGCAGTACAGGGGGAAGAGCGGACACTGAAGCTTTCTTT